By share, the clone carrying this T cell receptor (beta chain) ranks as medium-sized. The antigen remains unidentified. This table comes from immunoSEQ multiplex PCR, and its TCRdb copy is limited to in-frame clones, with some not included. The sample holds a few thousand clones, 20% to 25% seen once. After removal of 0 bases from V and 10 bases from J, the junction contained 6 bases not matched to a gene. The CDR3 sequence is 15 residues long. Per the germline V gene, CDR1 is MNHGY and CDR2 is SAAAGT. This sample is part of a study of T cells in localized non-small cell lung cancer. Study-level findings and limits: Analysis by sequencing included only one tumor region, so heterogeneity remains possible.

The receptor was derived from a woman aged 35-70 years with stage I lung adenocarcinoma. The rearrangement joins TRBV6-8 to TRBJ1-6, with 7 bases fitting TRBD1. Here the sequenced sample was lung tumor tissue, taken before any cancer treatment. CDR3 nucleotide sequence: TGTGCCAGCAGTTACTCGAGACAGGGCCAATCACCCCTCCACTTT. Its protein product is CASSYSRQGQSPLHF.